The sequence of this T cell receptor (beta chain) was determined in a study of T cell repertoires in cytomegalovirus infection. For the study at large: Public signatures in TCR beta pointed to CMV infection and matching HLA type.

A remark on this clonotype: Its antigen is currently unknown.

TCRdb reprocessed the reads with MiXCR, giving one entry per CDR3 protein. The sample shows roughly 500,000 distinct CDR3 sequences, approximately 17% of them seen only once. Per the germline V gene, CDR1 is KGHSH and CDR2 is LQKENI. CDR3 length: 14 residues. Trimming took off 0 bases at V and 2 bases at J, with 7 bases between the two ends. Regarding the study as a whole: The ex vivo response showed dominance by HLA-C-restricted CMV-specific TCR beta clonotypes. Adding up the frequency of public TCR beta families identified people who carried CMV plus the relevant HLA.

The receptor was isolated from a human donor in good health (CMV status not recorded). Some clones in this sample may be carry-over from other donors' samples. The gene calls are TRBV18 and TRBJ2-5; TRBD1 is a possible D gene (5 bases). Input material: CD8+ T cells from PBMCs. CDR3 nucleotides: TGTGCCAGCTCACCACCGGCAGGGCAAGAGACCCAGTACTTC. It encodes CASSPPAGQETQYF.